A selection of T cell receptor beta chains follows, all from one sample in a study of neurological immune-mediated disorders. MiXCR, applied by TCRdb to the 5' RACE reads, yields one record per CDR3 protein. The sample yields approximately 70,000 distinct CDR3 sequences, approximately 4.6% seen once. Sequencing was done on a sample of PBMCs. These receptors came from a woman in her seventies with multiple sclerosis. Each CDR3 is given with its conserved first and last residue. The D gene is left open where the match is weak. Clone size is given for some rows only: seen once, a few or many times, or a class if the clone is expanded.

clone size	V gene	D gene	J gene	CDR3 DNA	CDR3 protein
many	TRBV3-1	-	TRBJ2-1	TGTGCCAGCAGCCAAGGTCCAGGGTTCCTTTACAATGAGCAGTTCTTC	CASSQGPGFLYNEQFF
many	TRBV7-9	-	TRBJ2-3	TGTGCCAGCACCTCTTCCACAGATACGCAGTATTTT	CASTSSTDTQYF
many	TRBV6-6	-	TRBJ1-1	TGTGCCAGCAGTTACTCGACTGCGAACACTGAAGCTTTCTTT	CASSYSTANTEAFF
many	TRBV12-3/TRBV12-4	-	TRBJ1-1	TGTGCCAGCAGTACCTCTCGGGGGGCGGATGAAGCTTTCTTT	CASSTSRGADEAFF
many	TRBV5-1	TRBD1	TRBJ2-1	TGCGCCAGCAGCTCGGGACAGGGGGCTGGAAATGAGCAGTTCTTC	CASSSGQGAGNEQFF
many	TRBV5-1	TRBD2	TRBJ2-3	TGCGCCAGCAGCGACACTCCGGGACTAGCGGGAGGGGTTGATACGCAGTATTTT	CASSDTPGLAGGVDTQYF
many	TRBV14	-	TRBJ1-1	TGTGCCAGCAGCCAGGGAATCGAGGGATCACTGGACACTGAAGCTTTCTTT	CASSQGIEGSLDTEAFF
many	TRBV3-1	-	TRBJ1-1	TGTGCCAGCAGCCCATTGACAGGCACTGAAGCTTTCTTT	CASSPLTGTEAFF
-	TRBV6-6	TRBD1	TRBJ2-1	TGTGCCAGCAGTTGGGACAGAGAAAGGGAGCAGTTCTTC	CASSWDREREQFF
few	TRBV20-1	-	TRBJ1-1	TGCAGTGCTAGGGGGAAAGGTTGGAACACTGAAGCTTTCTTT	CSARGKGWNTEAFF
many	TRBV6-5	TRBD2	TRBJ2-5	TGTGCCAGCGGACTGGGGGGGGAGACCCAGTACTTC	CASGLGGETQYF
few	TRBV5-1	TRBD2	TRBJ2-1	TGCGCCAGCAGCTGGGGTAGCGGGAGGGCCGCCTACAATGAGCAGTTCTTC	CASSWGSGRAAYNEQFF
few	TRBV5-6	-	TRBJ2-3	TGTGCCAGCGCCGGCGACATGGATACGCAGTATTTT	CASAGDMDTQYF
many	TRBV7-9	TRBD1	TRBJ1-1	TGTGCCAGCAGCTTAGCCTCCGGGACAGGGGGGACTGAAGCTTTCTTT	CASSLASGTGGTEAFF
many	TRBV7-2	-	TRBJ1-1	TGTGCCAGCAGCTTTTTCGAGAGGGAAAGGATGGGGGCTTTCTTT	CASSFFERERMGAFF
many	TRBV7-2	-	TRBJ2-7	TGTGCCAGCAGCCCTAACTACGAGCAGTACTTC	CASSPNYEQYF
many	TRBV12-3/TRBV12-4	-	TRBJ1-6	TGTGCCAGCAGTTTGAGAGATTCACCCCTCCACTTT	CASSLRDSPLHF
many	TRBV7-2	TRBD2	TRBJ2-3	TGTGCCAGCAGCCCTAGCGGGGCTAGCACAGATACGCAGTATTTT	CASSPSGASTDTQYF
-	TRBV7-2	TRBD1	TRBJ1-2	TGTGCCAGCAGCACGGACAGGGCGGACTATGGCTACACCTTC	CASSTDRADYGYTF
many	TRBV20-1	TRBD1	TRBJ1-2	TGCAGTGCTAGAGTGGGACAGGGGATCTATGGCTACACCTTC	CSARVGQGIYGYTF
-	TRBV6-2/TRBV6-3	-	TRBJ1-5	TGTGCCAGCAGTTCCTCAGGGTTTCTCGGTCAGCCCCAGCATTTT	CASSSSGFLGQPQHF
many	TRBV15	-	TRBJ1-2	TGTGCCACCAGCAGAGAGAAGGGGACTAGGTATGGCTACACCTTC	CATSREKGTRYGYTF
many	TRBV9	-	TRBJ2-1	TGTGCCAGCAGCCAAAGACCACTAGAGGACAATGAGCAGTTCTTC	CASSQRPLEDNEQFF
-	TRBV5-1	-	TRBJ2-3	TGCGCCAGCAGCTTTAGCGGTCCTAGCACAGATACGCAGTATTTT	CASSFSGPSTDTQYF
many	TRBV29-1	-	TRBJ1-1	TGCAGCGTTCTGGGGCGCCAGATGAACACTGAAGCTTTCTTT	CSVLGRQMNTEAFF
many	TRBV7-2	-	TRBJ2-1	TGTGCCAGCGGGAGGCAGACCTACAATGAGCAGTTCTTC	CASGRQTYNEQFF